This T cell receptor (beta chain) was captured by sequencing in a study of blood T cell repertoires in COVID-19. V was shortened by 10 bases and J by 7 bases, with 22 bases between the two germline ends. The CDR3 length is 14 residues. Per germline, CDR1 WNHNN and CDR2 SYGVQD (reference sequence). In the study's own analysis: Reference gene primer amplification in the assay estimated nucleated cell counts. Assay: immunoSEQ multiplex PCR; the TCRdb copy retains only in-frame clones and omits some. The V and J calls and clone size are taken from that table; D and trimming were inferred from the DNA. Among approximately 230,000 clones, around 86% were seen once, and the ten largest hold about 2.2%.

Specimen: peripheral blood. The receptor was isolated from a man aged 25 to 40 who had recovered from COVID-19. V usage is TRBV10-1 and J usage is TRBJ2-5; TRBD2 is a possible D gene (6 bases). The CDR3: CATAPGGREWTQYF. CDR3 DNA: TGCGCCACTGCGCCCGGAGGGAGAGAGTGGACCCAGTACTTC.